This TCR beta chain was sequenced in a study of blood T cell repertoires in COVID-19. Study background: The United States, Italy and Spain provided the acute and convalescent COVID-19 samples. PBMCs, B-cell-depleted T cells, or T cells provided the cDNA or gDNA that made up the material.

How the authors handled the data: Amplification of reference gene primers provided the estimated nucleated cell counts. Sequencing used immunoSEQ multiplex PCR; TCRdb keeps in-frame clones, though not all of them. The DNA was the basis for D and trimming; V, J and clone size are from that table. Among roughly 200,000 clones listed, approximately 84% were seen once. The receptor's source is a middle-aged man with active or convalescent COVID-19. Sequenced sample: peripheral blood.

CDR3 loop: CSVVQGGSRYEQYF. The CDR3 nucleotides are TGCAGCGTGGTACAGGGTGGCTCTCGATACGAGCAGTACTTC. The V call is TRBV29-1, the J call TRBJ2-7, with D perhaps TRBD1 (6 bases). The CDR3 runs 14 residues. CDR1 SQVTM and CDR2 ANQGSEA come from the germline V gene. Trimming shortened V by 6 bases and J by 4 bases, and 19 bases separated the two germline ends.